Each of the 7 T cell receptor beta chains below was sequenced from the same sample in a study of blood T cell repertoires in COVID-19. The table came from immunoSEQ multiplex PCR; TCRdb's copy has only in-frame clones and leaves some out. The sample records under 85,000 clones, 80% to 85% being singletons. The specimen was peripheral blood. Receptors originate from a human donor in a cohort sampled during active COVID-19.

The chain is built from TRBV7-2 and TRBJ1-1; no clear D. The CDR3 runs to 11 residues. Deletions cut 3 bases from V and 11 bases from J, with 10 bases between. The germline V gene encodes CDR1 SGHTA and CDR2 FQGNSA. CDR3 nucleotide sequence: TGTGCCAGCAGCTTGCATGGCTCTGCTTTCTTT. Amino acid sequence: CASSLHGSAFF.

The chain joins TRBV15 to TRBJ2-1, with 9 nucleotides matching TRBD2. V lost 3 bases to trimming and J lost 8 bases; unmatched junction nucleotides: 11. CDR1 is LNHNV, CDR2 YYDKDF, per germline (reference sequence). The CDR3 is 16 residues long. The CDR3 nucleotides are TGTGCCACCAGCAGGGCCGCGGTGCGGGGGGGCGATGAGCAGTTCTTC. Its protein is CATSRAAVRGGDEQFF.

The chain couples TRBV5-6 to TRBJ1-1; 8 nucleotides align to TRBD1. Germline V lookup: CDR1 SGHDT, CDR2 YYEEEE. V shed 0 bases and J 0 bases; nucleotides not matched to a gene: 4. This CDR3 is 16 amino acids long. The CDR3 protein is CASSLATGALNTEAFF. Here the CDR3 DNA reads TGTGCCAGCAGCTTGGCGACAGGGGCATTGAACACTGAAGCTTTCTTT.

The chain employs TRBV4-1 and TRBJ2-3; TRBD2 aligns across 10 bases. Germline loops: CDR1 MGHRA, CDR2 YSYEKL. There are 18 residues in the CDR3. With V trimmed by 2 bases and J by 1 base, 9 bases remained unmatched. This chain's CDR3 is CASSQFPPGTSGTDTQYF. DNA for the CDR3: TGCGCCAGCAGCCAATTCCCTCCCGGGACTAGCGGCACAGATACGCAGTATTTT.

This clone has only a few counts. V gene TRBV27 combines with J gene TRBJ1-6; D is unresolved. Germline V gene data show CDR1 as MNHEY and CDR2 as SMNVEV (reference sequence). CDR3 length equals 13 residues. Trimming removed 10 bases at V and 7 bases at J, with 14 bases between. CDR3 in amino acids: CATRMWANSPLHF. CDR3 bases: TGTGCCACCAGAATGTGGGCCAATTCACCCCTCCACTTT.

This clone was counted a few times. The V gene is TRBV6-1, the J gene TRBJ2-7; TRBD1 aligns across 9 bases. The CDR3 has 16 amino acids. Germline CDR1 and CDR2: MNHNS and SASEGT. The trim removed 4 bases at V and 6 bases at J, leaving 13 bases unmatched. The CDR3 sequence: CASSVQPGQGFGEQYF. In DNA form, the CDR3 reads TGTGCCAGCAGTGTTCAACCGGGACAGGGTTTCGGCGAGCAGTACTTC.

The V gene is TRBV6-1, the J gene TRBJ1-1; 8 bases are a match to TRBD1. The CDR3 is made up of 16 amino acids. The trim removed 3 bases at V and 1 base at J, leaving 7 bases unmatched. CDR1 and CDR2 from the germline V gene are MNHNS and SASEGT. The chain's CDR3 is CASSDYPGGSNTEAFF. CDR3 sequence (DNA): TGTGCCAGCAGTGATTATCCAGGGGGCTCGAACACTGAAGCTTTCTTT.